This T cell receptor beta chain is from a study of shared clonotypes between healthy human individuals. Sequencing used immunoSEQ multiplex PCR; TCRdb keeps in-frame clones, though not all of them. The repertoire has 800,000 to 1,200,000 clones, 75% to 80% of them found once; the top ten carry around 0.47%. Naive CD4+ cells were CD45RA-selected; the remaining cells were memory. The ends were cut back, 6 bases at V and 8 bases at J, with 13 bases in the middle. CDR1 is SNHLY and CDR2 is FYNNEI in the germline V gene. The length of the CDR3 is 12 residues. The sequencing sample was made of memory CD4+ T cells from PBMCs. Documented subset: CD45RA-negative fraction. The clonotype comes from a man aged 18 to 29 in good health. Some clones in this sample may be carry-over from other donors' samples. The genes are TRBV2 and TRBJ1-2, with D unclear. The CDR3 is CASSPFDPGYTF. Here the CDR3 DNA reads TGTGCCAGCAGCCCTTTCGACCCCGGCTACACCTTC. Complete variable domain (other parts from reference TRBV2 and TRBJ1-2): EPEVTQTPSHQVTQMGQEVILRCVPISNHLYFYWYRQILGQKVEFLVSFYNNEISEKSEIFDDQFSVERPDGSNFTLKIRSTKLEDSAMYFCASSPFDPGYTFGSGTRLTVV.